This T cell receptor (beta chain) was recorded in a study of cytomegalovirus exposure and HLA in healthy donors. Findings and caveats of the study: What TCR beta sequences reportedly achieved was accurate prediction of HLA-A and HLA-B alleles in most subjects. Previous analysis showed most TCR beta V segments were productive about 90% or about 30% of the time. Across donors, sequencing depth was assumed by presence/absence analyses to be roughly uniform.

Concerning this clone: The target antigen is unknown.

The CDR3 runs to 13 residues. V was trimmed by 9 bases and J by 4 bases, leaving 13 bases between them. Per germline, CDR1 LGHNT and CDR2 FRNRAP. A multiplex PCR was run with 60 Vbeta primers and 13 Jbeta primers. TCRdb keeps only in-frame clones here, not all; method: immunoSEQ multiplex PCR. This sample has about 190,000 clones, with about 86% found just once. The origin of this receptor is a young woman in good health and CMV-seronegative. Sequenced input: PBMCs. The chain links TRBV12-5 to TRBJ2-4, with unresolved D. The CDR3 protein is CARLKHGKNIQYF. The CDR3 coding sequence is TGTGCTAGGCTAAAACACGGGAAAAACATTCAGTACTTC.